This TCR beta chain was sequenced for a study of CD8 T cells in Susac syndrome. On the study more broadly: Within the sequenced Susac syndrome patient group, five or six exhibited active disease and under 10 were in remission.

Broader study findings: There was no clonal expansion in the CD4+ T cell repertoires of Susac syndrome.

A note on this clonotype: Its matching antigen is unknown. Sequence at one end of the junction differs from germline and may be a read error.

Sequencing of TCR beta drew on CD8+ and CD4+ T cells from blood. Random hexamers were used to reverse transcribe the RNA input (about 0.45 to 1 ug). TCRdb processed the immunoSEQ multiplex PCR reads anew with MiXCR; each CDR3 protein has one entry. Of approximately 77,000 distinct CDR3 sequences listed, 90% to 95% are singletons. Germline-derived CDR1 and CDR2 are GTSNPN and SVGIG (reference sequence). The CDR3 is made up of 11 amino acids. This sequence originates from a human donor with Susac syndrome. The V call is TRBV30, the J call TRBJ2-7, with D possibly matching TRBD1 (6 bases). Sequenced material: CD4+ T cells from PBMCs. This chain's CDR3 is CAWSRDRMAWF. The CDR3 DNA is TGTGCCTGGAGCCGCGACAGGATGGCATGGTTC.